This T cell receptor (beta chain) was observed in a study of molecular identifiers for immune sequencing clone quantification. The germline V and J ends were trimmed by 0 bases and 1 base, with 15 bases remaining between them. Germline CDR1 and CDR2: SGHDN and FVKESK. This CDR3 has 17 residues. This clonotype was found many times. Isolation of naive CD8 T cells was achieved by sorting on a CD8+CD4-CCR7+CD45RA+ phenotype. TCRdb recomputed calls from the PCR reads with MiXCR, one row per CDR3 protein. The sample has more than 450,000 distinct CDR3 sequences, around 21% seen once; the top ten hold 0.65% to 0.95%.

The material sequenced was naive CD8+ T cells from blood, with Jurkat cell RNA spiked in. Subset described: FACS-sorted CD8+CD4-CCR7+CD45RA+ naive T cells. This chain joins TRBV14 and TRBJ2-5; a possible D gene is TRBD2 (5 bases). This clonotype originated in a human donor in good health. Some libraries in this study had Jurkat cell RNA spiked in. Written as DNA, the CDR3 is TGTGCCAGCAGCCAAGACCTAGAAAAGCGGTTCCAAGAGACCCAGTACTTC. Its protein is CASSQDLEKRFQETQYF.